This T cell receptor beta chain was identified during a study of blood T cells in healthy people across ages. Comment on this clonotype: Its antigen is unidentified.

Regarding the study as a whole: Roughly linear age-related decline in beta diversity appeared, significant by age roughly 40.

Through a sample-barcoded 5' primer and a J-beta primer mix, a second PCR was run for 7 to 11 cycles. Each CDR3 protein is one row after TCRdb ran MiXCR on the 5' RACE reads. The data contain 780,000 or so distinct CDR3 sequences, roughly three fifths of them singletons. With V trimmed by 2 bases and J by 3 bases, 10 bases remained unmatched. CDR1 is ENHRY, CDR2 SYGVKD, per germline. The CDR3 is made up of 17 amino acids. Source material: blood. The TCR was taken from a man aged 40-49 years in good health. The chain employs TRBV10-3 and TRBJ2-7; the match to TRBD2 covers 10 bases. The CDR3 reads CAISELAGALRGYEQYF. The CDR3 DNA follows: TGTGCCATCAGTGAGCTAGCGGGGGCCCTTCGAGGCTACGAGCAGTACTTC.